A selection of T cell receptor beta chains follows, all from one sample in a study of breast tumors, draining lymph nodes, adjacent tissues. TCRdb recomputed calls from the multiplex PCR reads with MiXCR, one row per CDR3 protein. The sample includes 150,000 to 200,000 distinct CDR3 sequences, around 33% of them seen just once. The sequenced sample consisted of axillary lymph node tissue. The receptors come from a female donor with breast cancer. Some clones in this sample may be carry-over from other donors' samples. The CDR3 runs from the conserved cysteine through the conserved F or W. Fields, in order: clone size, D gene, V gene, J gene, CDR3 DNA, CDR3 protein. The D gene is left open where the match is weak. Clone size is given for some rows only: seen once, a few or many times, or a class if the clone is expanded.

clone_size: many; d_call: -; v_call: TRBV5-1; j_call: TRBJ2-1; cdr3_nt: TGTGCCAGCAGCTTACAGGGTTCCTACAATGAGCAGTTCTTC; cdr3_aa: CASSLQGSYNEQFF
clone_size: few; d_call: TRBD1; v_call: TRBV20-1; j_call: TRBJ1-1; cdr3_nt: TGCAGTGCCGCCGGGGACAGAGGATCGAACACTGAAGCTTTCTTT; cdr3_aa: CSAAGDRGSNTEAFF
clone_size: many; d_call: -; v_call: TRBV24-1; j_call: TRBJ1-5; cdr3_nt: TGTGCCACCAGTGACGACAGGTTCAATCAGCCCCAGCATTTT; cdr3_aa: CATSDDRFNQPQHF
clone_size: many; d_call: -; v_call: TRBV20-1; j_call: TRBJ2-2; cdr3_nt: TGCAGTGCTAGAGAGAACACCGGGGAGCTGTTTTTT; cdr3_aa: CSARENTGELFF
clone_size: -; d_call: -; v_call: TRBV27; j_call: TRBJ1-5; cdr3_nt: TGTGCCAGCAGTTTATCGTGGGATAACCAAGAGACCCAGCATTTT; cdr3_aa: CASSLSWDNQETQHF
clone_size: many; d_call: -; v_call: TRBV12-3/TRBV12-4; j_call: TRBJ2-7; cdr3_nt: TGTGCCAGCGCCGTGGACGCTATCTCCTACGAGCAGTACTTC; cdr3_aa: CASAVDAISYEQYF
clone_size: few; d_call: -; v_call: TRBV30; j_call: TRBJ1-1; cdr3_nt: TGTGCCTGGAGGTCCAGGGGTATGAACACTGAAGCTTTCTTT; cdr3_aa: CAWRSRGMNTEAFF
clone_size: many; d_call: -; v_call: TRBV11-2; j_call: TRBJ2-3; cdr3_nt: TGTGCCAGCAGCCGAGGCGAGGGTGGTCTAGAAGATACGCAGTATTTT; cdr3_aa: CASSRGEGGLEDTQYF
clone_size: few; d_call: TRBD2; v_call: TRBV6-5; j_call: TRBJ2-7; cdr3_nt: TGTGCCAGCAGTCACTCTAGCGGGAGGAACCACGAGCAGTACTTC; cdr3_aa: CASSHSSGRNHEQYF
clone_size: -; d_call: TRBD1; v_call: TRBV19; j_call: TRBJ1-4; cdr3_nt: TGTGCCAGTAGTCTCGGGACAGGGGGATCGGGATATGAAAAACTGTTTTTT; cdr3_aa: CASSLGTGGSGYEKLFF
clone_size: many; d_call: -; v_call: TRBV12-3/TRBV12-4; j_call: TRBJ1-4; cdr3_nt: TGTGCCAGCAGTTTGTCAGGGGTAGAAAAACTGTTTTTT; cdr3_aa: CASSLSGVEKLFF
clone_size: -; d_call: TRBD1; v_call: TRBV2; j_call: TRBJ1-4; cdr3_nt: TGTGCCAGCAAGGAGACAGGGGCAAATGAAAAACTGTTTTTT; cdr3_aa: CASKETGANEKLFF
clone_size: -; d_call: TRBD1; v_call: TRBV9; j_call: TRBJ1-5; cdr3_nt: TGTGCCAGCAGCAGGGAGGGGGCGAGCAATCAGCCCCAGCATTTT; cdr3_aa: CASSREGASNQPQHF
clone_size: many; d_call: TRBD1; v_call: TRBV7-2; j_call: TRBJ2-3; cdr3_nt: TGTGCCAGCAGCTTCGACAGGGGACGCGATACGCAGTATTTT; cdr3_aa: CASSFDRGRDTQYF
clone_size: many; d_call: TRBD2; v_call: TRBV6-1; j_call: TRBJ2-5; cdr3_nt: TGTGCCAGCAGTCCGACTAGCGGGGGGCCGGAGACCCAGTACTTC; cdr3_aa: CASSPTSGGPETQYF
clone_size: few; d_call: -; v_call: TRBV6-6; j_call: TRBJ1-2; cdr3_nt: TGTGCCAGCAGTTCCCTAGGAGGGGGGGACTCTAACTATGGCTACACCTTC; cdr3_aa: CASSSLGGGDSNYGYTF
clone_size: many; d_call: -; v_call: TRBV29-1; j_call: TRBJ1-1; cdr3_nt: TGCAGCGGTATACACGGACTCAACACTGAAGCTTTCTTT; cdr3_aa: CSGIHGLNTEAFF
clone_size: many; d_call: -; v_call: TRBV28; j_call: TRBJ1-4; cdr3_nt: TGTGCCAGCAGTACGGCAGCCGTTAATGAAAAACTGTTTTTT; cdr3_aa: CASSTAAVNEKLFF
clone_size: many; d_call: -; v_call: TRBV20-1; j_call: TRBJ2-1; cdr3_nt: TGCAGTGCTAGAGCTCAGGGATGGACCTACAATGAGCAGTTCTTC; cdr3_aa: CSARAQGWTYNEQFF
clone_size: many; d_call: TRBD1; v_call: TRBV5-1; j_call: TRBJ2-5; cdr3_nt: TGCGCCAGCAGTCCCCTCGGGACAGGGAAAGAGACCCAGTACTTC; cdr3_aa: CASSPLGTGKETQYF
clone_size: many; d_call: TRBD2; v_call: TRBV10-3; j_call: TRBJ2-1; cdr3_nt: TGTGCCATCAGTCCCGAAGCGGGAGGGCCAAATGAGCAGTTCTTC; cdr3_aa: CAISPEAGGPNEQFF
clone_size: many; d_call: TRBD2; v_call: TRBV7-6; j_call: TRBJ2-7; cdr3_nt: TGTGCCAGCAGTCGGACCCCGGGGGGAAGCTCCTCCTACGAGCAGTACTTC; cdr3_aa: CASSRTPGGSSSYEQYF
clone_size: many; d_call: -; v_call: TRBV7-9; j_call: TRBJ2-5; cdr3_nt: TGTGCCAGCAGCTTAGCTAGGGAAGAGACCCAGTACTTC; cdr3_aa: CASSLAREETQYF
clone_size: many; d_call: -; v_call: TRBV7-9; j_call: TRBJ2-3; cdr3_nt: TGTGCCAGCAGCTTAGTTCGGAGGGAATCAGATACGCAGTATTTT; cdr3_aa: CASSLVRRESDTQYF
clone_size: many; d_call: TRBD1; v_call: TRBV5-1; j_call: TRBJ1-3; cdr3_nt: TGCGCCAGCAGCTTGGAAGGGGGCGCGGGAAACACCATATATTTT; cdr3_aa: CASSLEGGAGNTIYF
clone_size: many; d_call: -; v_call: TRBV5-5; j_call: TRBJ1-4; cdr3_nt: TGTGCCAGCAGCTTGCTCACTAATGAAAAACTGTTTTTT; cdr3_aa: CASSLLTNEKLFF
clone_size: many; d_call: -; v_call: TRBV7-7; j_call: TRBJ2-3; cdr3_nt: TGTGCTAGCAGCCTGGGACTGGGGGCAGATACGCAGTATTTT; cdr3_aa: CASSLGLGADTQYF
clone_size: many; d_call: -; v_call: TRBV27; j_call: TRBJ1-2; cdr3_nt: TGTGCCAGCAGGGGGACACCTTACGACTATGGCTACACCTTC; cdr3_aa: CASRGTPYDYGYTF
clone_size: few; d_call: TRBD1; v_call: TRBV7-6; j_call: TRBJ1-1; cdr3_nt: TGTGCCAGCAGCAGAGACAGGGACACTGAAGCTTTCTTT; cdr3_aa: CASSRDRDTEAFF
clone_size: -; d_call: -; v_call: TRBV10-3; j_call: TRBJ2-5; cdr3_nt: TGTGCCATCAGTGAACGACAGGCTAGCGGACAAGAGACCCAGTACTTC; cdr3_aa: CAISERQASGQETQYF
clone_size: many; d_call: TRBD2; v_call: TRBV5-6; j_call: TRBJ2-7; cdr3_nt: TGTGCCAGCAGCTTGGACCCTAGCGGGAACACCTACGAGCAGTACTTC; cdr3_aa: CASSLDPSGNTYEQYF
clone_size: -; d_call: TRBD1; v_call: TRBV5-1; j_call: TRBJ1-5; cdr3_nt: TGCGCCACCAGTGGCCACCAAGGGGGCCGGGCAGATACGCAGCATTTT; cdr3_aa: CATSGHQGGRADTQHF
clone_size: many; d_call: -; v_call: TRBV9; j_call: TRBJ1-5; cdr3_nt: TGTGCCAGCAGCCCGGGCGGAGGAGTCAATCAGCCCCAGCATTTT; cdr3_aa: CASSPGGGVNQPQHF
clone_size: many; d_call: -; v_call: TRBV9; j_call: TRBJ2-5; cdr3_nt: TGTGCCAGCAGCGTAGTCCCGATTGGGGAGACCCAGTCCTTC; cdr3_aa: CASSVVPIGETQSF
clone_size: -; d_call: -; v_call: TRBV6-2/TRBV6-3; j_call: TRBJ2-1; cdr3_nt: TGTGCCAGCAGGAGACGGGTCCGGGAGATTTTCTACAATGAGCAGTTCTTC; cdr3_aa: CASRRRVREIFYNEQFF
clone_size: -; d_call: TRBD2; v_call: TRBV7-9; j_call: TRBJ2-2; cdr3_nt: TGTGCCACGGGACTAGCGGGCTGTGCGAACACCGGGGAGCTGTTTTTT; cdr3_aa: CATGLAGCANTGELFF
clone_size: -; d_call: -; v_call: TRBV5-4; j_call: TRBJ2-4; cdr3_nt: TGTGCCAGCAGCTTGGGAGGGGGGGTAAACAAAAACATTCAGTACTTC; cdr3_aa: CASSLGGGVNKNIQYF
clone_size: many; d_call: TRBD2; v_call: TRBV7-3; j_call: TRBJ2-1; cdr3_nt: TGTGCCAGCAGCCCGGGCTTCGGGGCGGGGGTGTACAATGAGCAGTTCTTC; cdr3_aa: CASSPGFGAGVYNEQFF
clone_size: many; d_call: -; v_call: TRBV6-5; j_call: TRBJ1-2; cdr3_nt: TGTGCCAGCAGTTACACCGATAACTATGGCTACACCTTC; cdr3_aa: CASSYTDNYGYTF
clone_size: once; d_call: -; v_call: TRBV9; j_call: TRBJ1-5; cdr3_nt: TGTGCCAGCAGTCACGGGGTTTCCTCCACAAATCAGCCCCAGCATTTT; cdr3_aa: CASSHGVSSTNQPQHF
clone_size: once; d_call: -; v_call: TRBV3-1; j_call: TRBJ1-4; cdr3_nt: TGTGCCAGCAGTCCCCTAGGGTCGGGCGAAAAACTGTTTTTT; cdr3_aa: CASSPLGSGEKLFF
clone_size: few; d_call: TRBD2; v_call: TRBV14; j_call: TRBJ2-3; cdr3_nt: TGTGCCAGCTCACCACCGGACGGTCGAATGGGACTAGCGGGGAACCGAGAAATAGATACGCAGTATTTT; cdr3_aa: CASSPPDGRMGLAGNREIDTQYF
clone_size: -; d_call: -; v_call: TRBV10-2; j_call: TRBJ1-1; cdr3_nt: TGCGCCAGCAGTTTGGGGGCATGGACTGAAGCTTTCTTT; cdr3_aa: CASSLGAWTEAFF
clone_size: -; d_call: -; v_call: TRBV7-2; j_call: TRBJ1-3; cdr3_nt: TGTGCCAGCAGCCGCCGTGGGGGAAACACCATATATTTT; cdr3_aa: CASSRRGGNTIYF
clone_size: many; d_call: -; v_call: TRBV12-3/TRBV12-4; j_call: TRBJ2-5; cdr3_nt: TGTGCCAGCAAACAATCCCTTGGGGGCGAAGAGACCCAGTACTTC; cdr3_aa: CASKQSLGGEETQYF
clone_size: many; d_call: -; v_call: TRBV5-6; j_call: TRBJ2-7; cdr3_nt: TGTGCCAGCAACGCCGGGGGCTTCGCGTACGAGCAGTACTTC; cdr3_aa: CASNAGGFAYEQYF
clone_size: -; d_call: -; v_call: TRBV7-2; j_call: TRBJ1-5; cdr3_nt: TGTGCCAGCAGCTTGGCAGTTAATAGCGGGCAGCCCCAGCATTTT; cdr3_aa: CASSLAVNSGQPQHF
clone_size: -; d_call: TRBD2; v_call: TRBV5-6; j_call: TRBJ2-2; cdr3_nt: TGTGCCAGCAGCTTGGTTCGGTTAGCGGGCACCGGGGAGCTGTTTTTT; cdr3_aa: CASSLVRLAGTGELFF